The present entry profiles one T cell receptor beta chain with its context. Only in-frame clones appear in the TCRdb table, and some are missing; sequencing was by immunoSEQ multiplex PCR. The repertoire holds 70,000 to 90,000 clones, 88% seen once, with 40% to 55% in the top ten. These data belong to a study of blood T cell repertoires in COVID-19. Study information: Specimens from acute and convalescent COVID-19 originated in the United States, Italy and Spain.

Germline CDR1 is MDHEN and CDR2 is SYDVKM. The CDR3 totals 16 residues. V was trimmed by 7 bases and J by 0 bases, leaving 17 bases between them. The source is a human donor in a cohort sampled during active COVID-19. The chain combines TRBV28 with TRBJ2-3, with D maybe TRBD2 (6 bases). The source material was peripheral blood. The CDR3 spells CASNSGGSGSTDTQYF. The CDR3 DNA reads TGTGCCAGCAATAGTGGGGGTAGCGGAAGCACAGATACGCAGTATTTT.